Listed below are T cell receptor beta chains from one sample, sequenced in a study of shared clonotypes between healthy human individuals. Clones were sequenced by immunoSEQ multiplex PCR, and TCRdb holds only the in-frame ones, with some missing. The sample includes 2 million to 2.5 million clones, approximately 94% of them seen just once. Sequenced: naive CD4+ T cells sorted from blood. These receptors were collected from a man younger than 30 in good health. The conserved cysteine and the conserved F or W are not part of the CDR3 here. Each record gives: J gene, V gene, CDR3 protein.

TRBJ2-5 | TRBV5-1 | ASRGIGAQY
TRBJ2-7 | TRBV28 | ASSAAPGTGGEQY
TRBJ2-7 | TRBV5-4 | ASSLGLADSYEQY
TRBJ2-5 | TRBV5-1 | ASSPGASGAQETQY
TRBJ1-1 | TRBV28 | ASSPQDRLGTEAF
TRBJ2-2 | TRBV6-5 | ASSRTSGLTGELF
TRBJ2-7 | TRBV7-9 | ASSLPSTSGRAYEQY
TRBJ1-1 | TRBV2 | ASTANTEAF
TRBJ1-6 | TRBV2 | ASSPDDRGSPLH
TRBJ2-7 | TRBV5-1 | ASSLAWGLRQY
TRBJ2-5 | TRBV2 | ASSPGLAGGQETQY
TRBJ1-2 | TRBV4-1 | ASSQGRGDGYT
TRBJ2-3 | TRBV5-4 | ASSLTAGGTDTQY
TRBJ2-7 | TRBV5-1 | ASSPTSGRGEQY
TRBJ2-1 | TRBV6-1 | ASSLAGLIEQF
TRBJ1-4 | TRBV27 | ASRSPTTNEKLF
TRBJ1-3 | TRBV5-1 | ASSLGGTDLSGNTIY
TRBJ1-2 | TRBV7-9 | ASSLVQGYGYT
TRBJ2-7 | TRBV10-3 | AIRGDRESYEQY
TRBJ2-5 | TRBV7-6 | ASSLGRNQETQY
TRBJ1-3 | TRBV27 | ASRQGDGNTIY
TRBJ2-7 | TRBV2 | ASIIGGPFVEQY
TRBJ1-4 | TRBV5-1 | ASSPLGTTNEKLF
TRBJ1-5 | TRBV25-1 | ASSTTGASQPQH
TRBJ2-3 | TRBV7-7 | ASSADRGNTDTQY
TRBJ1-1 | TRBV27 | ASRRTPRRAEAF